Following are 16 T cell receptor beta chains from one sample sequenced in a study of beta chain features in type 1 diabetes. For these TCRs, the target antigens are not known. Points from the study as a whole: In all four CD4+ subsets, TCRB CDR3 length was significantly, moderately reduced in type 1 diabetes.

Expressed TCRB transcripts were sequenced, since all the RNA that had been isolated was reverse transcribed. The repertoire was sequenced with immunoSEQ multiplex PCR; TCRdb's copy has only in-frame clones and lacks some. The data show 250,000 to 300,000 clones, with roughly 24% seen just once and roughly 0.011% held by the top ten. The sequenced material came from naive CD4+ T cells from blood. The origin of the receptors is a young woman with type 1 diabetes.

This clone was found a few times. The gene calls are TRBV10-3 and TRBJ2-1, with D maybe TRBD2 (6 bases). CDR1 ENHRY and CDR2 SYGVKD come from the germline V gene. The CDR3 is made up of 13 amino acids. Trimming left V 7 bases short and J 12 bases short, with 19 bases between. The CDR3 nucleotides read TGTGCCATCACCCTCAGACTAGATGACGGGCAGTTCTTC. This encodes CAITLRLDDGQFF.

In this sample, this clone turned up a few times. The chain has TRBV29-1 and TRBJ2-5; 9 bases fit TRBD2. Germline V gene data show CDR1 as SQVTM and CDR2 as ANQGSEA. This CDR3 is built from 13 residues. J lost 3 bases, V lost 7 bases, and 6 bases had no gene match. The CDR3 sequence: CSATLAGEETQYF. CDR3 nucleotide sequence: TGCAGCGCGACACTAGCGGGTGAAGAGACCCAGTACTTC. The full variable domain, with the rest looked up from reference TRBV29-1 and TRBJ2-5, is SAVISQKPSRDICQRGTSLTIQCQVDSQVTMMFWYRQQPGQSLTLIATANQGSEATYESGFVIDKFPISRPNLTFSTLTVSNMSPEDSSIYLCSATLAGEETQYFGPGTRLLVL.

This clone was found a few times. J is TRBJ2-3 and V is TRBV15; possibly TRBD2 for D (6 bases). Germline CDR1 and CDR2: LNHNV and YYDKDF (reference sequence). V lost 5 bases and J 0 bases, leaving 15 bases between the germline ends. The CDR3 runs to 16 residues. CDR3 sequence reads: CATSGRRGASTDTQYF. In DNA form, the CDR3 reads TGTGCCACCAGCGGAAGACGCGGGGCTAGCACAGATACGCAGTATTTT.

The chain employs TRBV27 and TRBJ2-7; D might be TRBD1 (6 bases). Germline loops: CDR1 MNHEY, CDR2 SMNVEV (reference sequence). CDR3 length: 14 residues. Trimming took 5 bases from V and 5 from J, leaving 16 bases between them. The CDR3 reads CASSGTRGFHEQYF. In DNA, the CDR3 is TGTGCCAGCAGTGGGACAAGGGGCTTTCACGAGCAGTACTTC.

V is TRBV29-1 and J is TRBJ1-1; weak D call: TRBD1 (5 bases). V lost 7 bases to trimming and J lost 6 bases, with 18 bases between them. The CDR3 extends over 13 amino acids. CDR1 is SQVTM and CDR2 is ANQGSEA in the germline V gene. The CDR3 nucleotides read TGCAGCGCGGGCCGGGGGGAGGGATCTGAAGCTTTCTTT. Residues: CSAGRGEGSEAFF. The full variable domain, its missing parts supplied by reference TRBV29-1 and TRBJ1-1, is SAVISQKPSRDICQRGTSLTIQCQVDSQVTMMFWYRQQPGQSLTLIATANQGSEATYESGFVIDKFPISRPNLTFSTLTVSNMSPEDSSIYLCSAGRGEGSEAFFGQGTRLTVV.

The sample holds a few counts of this clone. The chain carries TRBV5-1 and TRBJ2-1; the match to TRBD2 covers 12 bases. Trimming took 4 bases from V and 9 from J; bases not matched to a gene: 8. CDR3 length: 15 residues. In germline, CDR1 is SGHRS, CDR2 YFSETQ. The CDR3 DNA sequence: TGCGCCAGCAGCAATCTAGCGGGAGGGCCGAGTGAGCAGTTCTTC. Its translation: CASSNLAGGPSEQFF.

The rearrangement links TRBV5-1 to TRBJ2-7, with 9 bases that match TRBD1. V shed 5 bases and J 2 bases; nucleotides not matched to a gene: 5. Germline CDR1 SGHRS, CDR2 YFSETQ. The CDR3 is 14 amino acids. The CDR3 DNA reads as TGCGCCAGCAGGACCGGGACAGGGACCTACGAGCAGTACTTC. Translated, it gives CASRTGTGTYEQYF.

The chain combines TRBV30 with TRBJ2-1; maybe TRBD2 (5 bases). CDR3 size: 16 residues. Germline CDR1 and CDR2: GTSNPN and SVGIG (reference sequence). The V end was cut by 0 bases, the J end by 3 bases, with 15 bases between. The CDR3 is CAWSVTPPSSYNEQFF. The CDR3 bases are TGTGCCTGGAGTGTAACCCCACCTAGCAGCTACAATGAGCAGTTCTTC. The entire variable domain, with the rest obtained from reference TRBV30 and TRBJ2-1, is as follows: SQTIHQWPATLVQPVGSPLSLECTVEGTSNPNLYWYRQAAGRGLQLLFYSVGIGQISSEVPQNLSASRPQDRQFILSSKKLLLSDSGFYLCAWSVTPPSSYNEQFFGPGTRLTVL.

The CDR3 is CASSSGQRTYNEQFF. DNA for the CDR3: TGTGCCAGCAGCTCGGGACAGAGGACCTACAATGAGCAGTTCTTC. V and J are TRBV5-4 and TRBJ2-1; TRBD1 matches 7 bases. Germline assignment: CDR1 SGHNT and CDR2 YYREEE (reference sequence). J was trimmed by 2 bases and V by 3 bases; bases with no gene match: 5. The CDR3 length is 15 residues.

CDR3 sequence reads: CASSLRSSGITGELFF. The CDR3 nucleotides are TGTGCCAGCAGCTTAAGGTCTAGCGGGATAACCGGGGAGCTGTTTTTT. The chain joins TRBV7-2 to TRBJ2-2; TRBD2 matches 9 bases. Germline lookup yields CDR1 SGHTA and CDR2 FQGNSA. The J segment lost 5 bases and the V segment lost 2 bases, leaving 6 bases of the junction unmatched. CDR3 length: 16 residues.

This chain joins TRBV15 and TRBJ1-1, with TRBD1 matching over 7 bases. The V gene end was trimmed by 0 bases and the J gene end by 0 bases; junction bases not matched to a gene: 13. This CDR3 is built from 19 residues. Per the germline V gene, CDR1 is LNHNV and CDR2 is YYDKDF (reference sequence). CDR3 DNA sequence: TGTGCCACCAGCAGAGATTTAATGGTAGGGGGCGTAGTGAACACTGAAGCTTTCTTT. It translates to CATSRDLMVGGVVNTEAFF.

This clone was found a few times. This chain joins TRBV2 and TRBJ2-7; no clear D gene. The CDR3 has 10 amino acids. From germline, CDR1 is SNHLY and CDR2 FYNNEI. Trimming removed 4 bases from V and 7 bases from J, with 5 bases in between. Written as DNA, the CDR3 is TGTGCCAGCAGTGTGAGGGAGCAGTACTTC. Amino acids: CASSVREQYF.

This chain joins TRBV29-1 and TRBJ1-1, with 10 bases matching TRBD1. This CDR3 region has 12 residues. Trimming removed 6 bases from V and 7 bases from J; junction bases left unmatched: 5. Germline CDR1 SQVTM, CDR2 ANQGSEA. In DNA, the CDR3 is TGCAGCGTGGGGACAGGGGCGCTTGAAGCTTTCTTT. The encoded protein is CSVGTGALEAFF.

This clone was counted only a few times. The rearrangement uses TRBV7-2 and TRBJ1-2; TRBD1 is a possible D gene (6 bases). Trimming took 5 bases from V and 4 from J, leaving 11 bases between them. The germline CDR1 and CDR2 sequences are SGHTA and FQGNSA. The CDR3 is 13 amino acids. CDR3 sequence (DNA): TGTGCCAGCAGCCTTGGACAGCGCTATGGCTACACCTTC. Its translation: CASSLGQRYGYTF.

V usage is TRBV21-1 and J usage is TRBJ1-5; the table's TRBD1 call for D was not verified on the DNA. TRBV21-1 is annotated as a pseudogene. CDR3 length equals 17 residues. The CDR3 loop is CASSEEDRGVGNQPQHF. CDR3 sequence (DNA): TGTGCCAGCAGCGAAGAGGACAGGGGGGTTGGCAATCAGCCCCAGCATTTT.

The chain has TRBV7-3 and TRBJ2-1; TRBD2 is a possible D gene (5 bases). The V end was cut by 5 bases, the J end by 12 bases, with 17 bases between. Per germline, CDR1 SGHTA and CDR2 FQGTGA. The CDR3 contains 13 residues. The CDR3 DNA reads TGTGCCAGCAGCCCCAAACTCAGTAGCGTGCAGTTCTTC. Its translation is CASSPKLSSVQFF.